This T cell receptor beta chain was identified in a study of T cell changes during pregnancy in multiple sclerosis. The repertoire was sequenced with immunoSEQ multiplex PCR; TCRdb's copy has only in-frame clones and lacks some. Here the sample spans 79,000 or so clones, more than 85% being singletons. Germline lookup yields CDR1 SGHRS and CDR2 YFSETQ. V gave up 3 bases and J gave up 4 bases, with 20 bases separating them. The CDR3 runs 17 residues. Sequences were derived from peripheral blood, sampled before pregnancy. This rearrangement joins TRBV5-1 to TRBJ1-3, with unresolved D. This clonotype was obtained from a female donor with multiple sclerosis, enrolled in a pregnancy study. CDR3 residues: CASSSVATAQKGNTIYF. Here the CDR3 DNA reads TGCGCCAGCAGCTCGGTGGCAACAGCTCAAAAAGGAAACACCATATATTTT. Variable domain in full (rest from reference TRBV5-1 and TRBJ1-3): KAGVTQTPRYLIKTRGQQVTLSCSPISGHRSVSWYQQTPGQGLQFLFEYFSETQRNKGNFPGRFSGRQFSNSRSEMNVSTLELGDSALYLCASSSVATAQKGNTIYFGEGSWLTVV.